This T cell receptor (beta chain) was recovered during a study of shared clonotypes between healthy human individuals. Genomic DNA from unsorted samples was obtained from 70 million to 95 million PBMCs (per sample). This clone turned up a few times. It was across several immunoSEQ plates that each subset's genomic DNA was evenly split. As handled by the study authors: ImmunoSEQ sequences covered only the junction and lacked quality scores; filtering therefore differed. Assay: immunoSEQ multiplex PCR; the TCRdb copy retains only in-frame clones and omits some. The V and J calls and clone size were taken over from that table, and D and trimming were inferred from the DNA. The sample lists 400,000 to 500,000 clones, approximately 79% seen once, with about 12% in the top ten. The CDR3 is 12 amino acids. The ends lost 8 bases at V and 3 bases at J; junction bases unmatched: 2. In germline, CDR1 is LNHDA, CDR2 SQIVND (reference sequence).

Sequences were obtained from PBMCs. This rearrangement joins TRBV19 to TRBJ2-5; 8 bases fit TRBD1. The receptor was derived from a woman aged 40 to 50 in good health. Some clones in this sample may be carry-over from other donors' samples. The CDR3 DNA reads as TGTGCCAGTTCAGGGGGCGAAGAGACCCAGTACTTC. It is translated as CASSGGEETQYF.